The clone carrying this TCR beta chain has more than one count but fewer than ten. CDR3 length: 14 amino acids. V was pared by 2 bases and J by 1 base, with 0 bases of the junction left unmatched. Germline V gene sequence: CDR1 MRHNA, CDR2 SNTAGT. The PCR made use of 60 Vbeta and 13 Jbeta primers. Clones were sequenced by immunoSEQ multiplex PCR, and TCRdb holds only the in-frame ones, with some missing. The sample includes about 110,000 clones, about four fifths seen only once; the top ten take 4.8%. The data were obtained in a study of cytomegalovirus exposure and HLA in healthy donors. The sample taken for sequencing was PBMCs. This sequence was found in a man aged 25-45 years in good health and CMV-seropositive. The chain has TRBV6-4 and TRBJ1-1, with 8 positions matching TRBD1. DNA of the CDR3: TGTGCCAGCAGTGACGGACAGGGGAACACTGAAGCTTTCTTT. Its protein product is CASSDGQGNTEAFF.